There are a few counts of the clone carrying this TCR beta chain. Its antigen is unidentified. The germline gives CDR1 MNHEY, CDR2 SMNVEV (reference sequence). This CDR3 is built from 13 residues. V lost 5 bases, J lost 2 bases, and 8 bases lay in between. The sample belongs to a study of TIL therapy for anti-PD-1-resistant metastatic lung cancer. Study-wide context: Tumor harvest preceded PD-1/PD-L1 blockade, followed by nivolumab treatment. Whole-study results and caveats: Treatment-naive, never-smoker and oncogene-addicted patients were overrepresented in this highly selected cohort. The baseline peripheral repertoire was partially replaced by infused TIL clonotypes that later decayed.

The time point here: pre-treatment sample, taken before nivolumab and TIL therapy. The libraries were made with immunoSEQ v3. Generated by immunoSEQ multiplex PCR, the TCRdb table keeps only in-frame clones and is missing some. The data hold about 52,000 clones, with around 79% observed a single time. V usage is TRBV27 and J usage is TRBJ2-3, with D hard to call. The clonotype originates from a woman between 30 and 80 years old with non-small cell lung cancer. The input for sequencing was blood, taken at baseline. CDR3 in amino acids: CASSPGLTDTQYF. The CDR3 nucleotides are TGTGCCAGCAGTCCCGGGCTCACAGATACGCAGTATTTT.